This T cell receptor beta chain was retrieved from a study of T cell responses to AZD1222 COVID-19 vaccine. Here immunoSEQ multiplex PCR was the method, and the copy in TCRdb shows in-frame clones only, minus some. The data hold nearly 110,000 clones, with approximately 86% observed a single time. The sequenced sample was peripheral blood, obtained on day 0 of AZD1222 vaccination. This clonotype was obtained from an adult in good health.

Written as DNA, the CDR3 is TGTGCCAGCAGCTCAGGGAATGAGCAGTTCTTC. Translation gives CASSSGNEQFF. The chain joins TRBV11-2 to TRBJ2-1; a weak D match, TRBD1 (5 bases). From germline, CDR1 is SGHAT and CDR2 FQNNGV. Trimming cost V 4 bases and J 7 bases, with 5 bases left between them. This CDR3 spans 11 amino acids. Looking up the rest from reference TRBV11-2 and TRBJ2-1 gives the full variable domain: EAGVAQSPRYKIIEKRQSVAFWCNPISGHATLYWYQQILGQGPKLLIQFQNNGVVDDSQLPKDRFSAERLKGVDSTLKIQPAKLEDSAVYLCASSSGNEQFFGPGTRLTVL.